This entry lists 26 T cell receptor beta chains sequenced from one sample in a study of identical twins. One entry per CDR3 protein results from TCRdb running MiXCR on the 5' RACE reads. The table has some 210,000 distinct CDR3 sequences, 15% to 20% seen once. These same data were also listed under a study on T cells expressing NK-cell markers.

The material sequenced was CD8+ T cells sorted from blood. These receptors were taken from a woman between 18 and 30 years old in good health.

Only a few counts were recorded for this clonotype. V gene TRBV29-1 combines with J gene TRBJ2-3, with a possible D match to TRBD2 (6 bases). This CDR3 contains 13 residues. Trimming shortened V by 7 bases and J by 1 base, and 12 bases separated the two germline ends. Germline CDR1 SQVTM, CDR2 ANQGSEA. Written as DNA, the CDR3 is TGCAGCGCCGCGGGGTTCCGCACAGATACGCAGTATTTT. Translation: CSAAGFRTDTQYF.

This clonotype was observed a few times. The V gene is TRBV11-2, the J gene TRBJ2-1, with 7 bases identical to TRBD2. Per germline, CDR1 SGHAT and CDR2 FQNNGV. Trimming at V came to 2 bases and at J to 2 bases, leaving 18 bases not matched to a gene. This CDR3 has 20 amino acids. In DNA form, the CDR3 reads TGTGCCAGCAGCTTATGGACCCGGCACGAGCGGGATGACCCCTACAATGAGCAGTTCTTC. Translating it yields CASSLWTRHERDDPYNEQFF.

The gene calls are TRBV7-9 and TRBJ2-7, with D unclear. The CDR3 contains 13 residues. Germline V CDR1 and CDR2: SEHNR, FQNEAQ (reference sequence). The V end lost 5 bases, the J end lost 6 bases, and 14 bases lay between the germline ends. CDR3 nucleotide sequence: TGTGCCAGCAGCCTTCCAGTGCGCCGCGAGCAGTACTTC. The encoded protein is CASSLPVRREQYF.

The CDR3 DNA follows: TGCAGTGCTAGGACTGAGAACACCGGGGAGCTGTTTTTT. It specifies CSARTENTGELFF. V is TRBV20-1 and J is TRBJ2-2, with D unresolved. The CDR3 runs to 13 residues. Per the germline V gene, CDR1 is DFQATT and CDR2 is SNEGSKA (reference sequence). Trimming removed 3 bases from V and 1 base from J, with 6 bases in between.

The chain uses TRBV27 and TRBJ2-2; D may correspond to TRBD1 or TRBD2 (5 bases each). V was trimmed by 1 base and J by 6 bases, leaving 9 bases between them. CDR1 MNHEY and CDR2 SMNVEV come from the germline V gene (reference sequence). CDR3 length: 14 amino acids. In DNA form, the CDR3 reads TGTGCCAGCAGTTTATTGAGGGGTTCCGGGGAGCTGTTTTTT. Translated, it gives CASSLLRGSGELFF.

The CDR3 DNA follows: TGTGCCAGCAGCGCGGGTAGCGGGGGGCAAGGAGAGACCCAGTACTTC. Its protein product is CASSAGSGGQGETQYF. The genes are TRBV9 and TRBJ2-5; 10 positions match TRBD2. V was clipped by 3 bases and J by 4 bases; unmatched bases: 9. There are 16 residues in the CDR3. Germline assignment: CDR1 SGDLS and CDR2 YYNGEE.

In DNA, the CDR3 is TGTGCCAGCAGTTTGCAGGGGGTCACAGATACGCAGTATTTT. Translated: CASSLQGVTDTQYF. The chain links TRBV12-3 or TRBV12-4 to TRBJ2-3, with 7 bases matching TRBD1. Trimming at V came to 3 bases and at J to 2 bases, leaving 2 bases not matched to a gene. This CDR3 contains 14 residues.

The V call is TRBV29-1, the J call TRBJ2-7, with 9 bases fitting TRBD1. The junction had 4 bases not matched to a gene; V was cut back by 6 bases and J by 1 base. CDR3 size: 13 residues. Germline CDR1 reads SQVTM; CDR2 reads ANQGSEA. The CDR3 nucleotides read TGCAGCGTGGCCGGGACAGGGTCCTACGAGCAGTACTTC. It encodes CSVAGTGSYEQYF.

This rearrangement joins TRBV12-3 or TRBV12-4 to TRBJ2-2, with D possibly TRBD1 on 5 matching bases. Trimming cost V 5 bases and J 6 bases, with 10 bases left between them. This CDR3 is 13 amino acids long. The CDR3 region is CASSGQGPGELFF. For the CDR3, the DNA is TGTGCCAGCAGTGGGCAGGGTCCCGGGGAGCTGTTTTTT.

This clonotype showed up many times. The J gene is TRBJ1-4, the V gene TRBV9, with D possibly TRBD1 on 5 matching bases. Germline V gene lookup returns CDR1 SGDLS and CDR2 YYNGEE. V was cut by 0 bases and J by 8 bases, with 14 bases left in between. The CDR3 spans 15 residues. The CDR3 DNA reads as TGTGCCAGCAGCGTAGAGGGGACCCGCTACGAAAAACTGTTTTTT. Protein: CASSVEGTRYEKLFF.

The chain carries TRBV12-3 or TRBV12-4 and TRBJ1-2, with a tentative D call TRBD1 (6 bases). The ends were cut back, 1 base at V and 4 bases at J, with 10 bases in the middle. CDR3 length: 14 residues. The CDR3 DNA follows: TGTGCCAGCAGTTTAGGGACAGCCCCCTATGGCTACACCTTC. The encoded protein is CASSLGTAPYGYTF.

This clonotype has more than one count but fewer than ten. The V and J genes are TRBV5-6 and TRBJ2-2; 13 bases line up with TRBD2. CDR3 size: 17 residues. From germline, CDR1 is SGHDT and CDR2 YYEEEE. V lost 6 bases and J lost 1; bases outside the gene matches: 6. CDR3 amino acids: CASTQGLAGENTGELFF. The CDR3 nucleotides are TGTGCCAGCACCCAAGGACTAGCGGGGGAGAACACCGGGGAGCTGTTTTTT.

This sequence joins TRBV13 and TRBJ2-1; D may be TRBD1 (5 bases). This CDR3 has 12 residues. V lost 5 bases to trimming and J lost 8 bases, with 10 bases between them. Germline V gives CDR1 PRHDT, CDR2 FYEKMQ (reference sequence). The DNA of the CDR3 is TGTGCCAGCAGCCCTTCCAGGGATGAGCAGTTCTTC. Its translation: CASSPSRDEQFF.

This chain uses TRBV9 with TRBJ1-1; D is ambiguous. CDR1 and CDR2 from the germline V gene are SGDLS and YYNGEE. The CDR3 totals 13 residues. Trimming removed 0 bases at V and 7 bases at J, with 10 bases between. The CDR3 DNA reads TGTGCCAGCAGCGTAGTTTCCAATAATGAAGCTTTCTTT. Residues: CASSVVSNNEAFF.

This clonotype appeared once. DNA for the CDR3: TGTGCCAGCAGCCAAGAGGGGGCCGAGCAGTACTTC. It codes for CASSQEGAEQYF. The chain joins TRBV4-2 to TRBJ2-7; D may be TRBD1 (6 bases). CDR3 length equals 12 residues. Germline lookup yields CDR1 LGHNA and CDR2 YNFKEQ. Trimming took off 0 bases at V and 6 bases at J, with 6 bases between the two ends.

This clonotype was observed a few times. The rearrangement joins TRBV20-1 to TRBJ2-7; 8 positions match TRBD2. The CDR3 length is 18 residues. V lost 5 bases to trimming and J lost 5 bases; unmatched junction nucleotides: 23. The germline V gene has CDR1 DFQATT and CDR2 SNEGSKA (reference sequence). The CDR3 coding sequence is TGCAGTGCTCCCTTGGCCCCACAAGAGCGGGGGCCTTGGAACGAGCAGTACTTC. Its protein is CSAPLAPQERGPWNEQYF.

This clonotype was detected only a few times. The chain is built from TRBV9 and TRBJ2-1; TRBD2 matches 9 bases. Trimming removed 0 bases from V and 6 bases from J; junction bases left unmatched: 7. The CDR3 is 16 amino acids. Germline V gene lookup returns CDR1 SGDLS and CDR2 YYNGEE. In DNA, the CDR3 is TGTGCCAGCAGCGTAGCGAGTAGCGGGGGATCCAATGAGCAGTTCTTC. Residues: CASSVASSGGSNEQFF.

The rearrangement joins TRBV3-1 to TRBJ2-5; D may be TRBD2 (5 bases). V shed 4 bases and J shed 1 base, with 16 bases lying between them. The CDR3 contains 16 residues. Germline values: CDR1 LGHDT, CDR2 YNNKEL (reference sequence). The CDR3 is CASSRLSGVFQETQYF. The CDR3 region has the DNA TGTGCCAGCAGCCGACTAAGCGGAGTCTTCCAAGAGACCCAGTACTTC.

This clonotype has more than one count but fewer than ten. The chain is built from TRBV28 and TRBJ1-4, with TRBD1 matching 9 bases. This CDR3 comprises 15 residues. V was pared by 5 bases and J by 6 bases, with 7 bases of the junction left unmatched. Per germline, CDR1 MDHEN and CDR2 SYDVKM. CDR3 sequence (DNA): TGTGCCAGCAGTGAAAGGGACAGGGAGGATGAAAAACTGTTTTTT. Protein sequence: CASSERDREDEKLFF.

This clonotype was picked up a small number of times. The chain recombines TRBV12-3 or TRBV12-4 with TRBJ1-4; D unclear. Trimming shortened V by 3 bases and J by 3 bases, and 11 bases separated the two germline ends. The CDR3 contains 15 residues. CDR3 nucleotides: TGTGCCAGCAGTTTCACGGTGCCGGCTAATGAAAAACTGTTTTTT. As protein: CASSFTVPANEKLFF.

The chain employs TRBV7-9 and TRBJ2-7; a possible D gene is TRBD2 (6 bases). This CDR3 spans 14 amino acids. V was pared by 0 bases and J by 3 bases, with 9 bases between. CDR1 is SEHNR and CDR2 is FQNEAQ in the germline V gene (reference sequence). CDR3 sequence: CASSLAGGIYEQYF. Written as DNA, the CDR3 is TGTGCCAGCAGCTTAGCGGGGGGAATCTACGAGCAGTACTTC.

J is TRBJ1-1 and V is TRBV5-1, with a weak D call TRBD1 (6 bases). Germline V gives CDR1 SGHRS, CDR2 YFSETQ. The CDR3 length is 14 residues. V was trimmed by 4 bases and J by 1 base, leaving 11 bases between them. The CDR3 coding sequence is TGCGCCAGCAGCCTGCGGACAGCGAACACTGAAGCTTTCTTT. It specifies CASSLRTANTEAFF.

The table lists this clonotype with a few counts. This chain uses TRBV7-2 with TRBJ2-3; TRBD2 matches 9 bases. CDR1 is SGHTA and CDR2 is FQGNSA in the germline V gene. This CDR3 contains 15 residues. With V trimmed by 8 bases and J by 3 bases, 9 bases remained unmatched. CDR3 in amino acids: CASFGASGKTDTQYF. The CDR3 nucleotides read TGTGCCAGCTTCGGGGCTAGCGGGAAGACAGATACGCAGTATTTT. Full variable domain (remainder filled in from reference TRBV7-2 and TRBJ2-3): GAGVSQSPSNKVTEKGKDVELRCDPISGHTALYWYRQSLGQGLEFLIYFQGNSAPDKSGLPSDRFSAERTGGSVSTLTIQRTQQEDSAVYLCASFGASGKTDTQYFGPGTRLTVL.

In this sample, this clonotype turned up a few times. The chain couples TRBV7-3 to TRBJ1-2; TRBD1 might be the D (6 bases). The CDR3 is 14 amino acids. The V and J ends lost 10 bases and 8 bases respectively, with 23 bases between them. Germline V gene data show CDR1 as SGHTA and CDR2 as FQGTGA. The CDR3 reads CATGRGFPPEGYTF. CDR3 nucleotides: TGTGCCACCGGCAGGGGCTTTCCGCCGGAGGGCTACACCTTC. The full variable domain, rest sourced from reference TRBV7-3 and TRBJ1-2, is GAGVSQTPSNKVTEKGKYVELRCDPISGHTALYWYRQSLGQGPEFLIYFQGTGAADDSGLPNDRFFAVRPEGSVSTLKIQRTERGDSAVYLCATGRGFPPEGYTFGSGTRLTVV.

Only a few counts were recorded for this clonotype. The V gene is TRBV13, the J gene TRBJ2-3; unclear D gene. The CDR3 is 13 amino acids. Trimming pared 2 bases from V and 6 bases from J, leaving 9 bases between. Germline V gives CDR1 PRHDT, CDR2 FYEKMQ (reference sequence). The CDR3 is CASSLSRRDTQYF. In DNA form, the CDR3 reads TGTGCCAGCAGCTTAAGCCGGCGGGATACGCAGTATTTT.

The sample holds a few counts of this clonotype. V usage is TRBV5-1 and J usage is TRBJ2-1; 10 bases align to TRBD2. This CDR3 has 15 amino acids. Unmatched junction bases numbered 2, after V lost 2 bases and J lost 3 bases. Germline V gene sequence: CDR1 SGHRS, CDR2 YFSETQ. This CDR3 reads CASSLSGGDYNEQFF. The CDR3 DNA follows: TGCGCCAGCAGCTTAAGCGGGGGGGACTACAATGAGCAGTTCTTC. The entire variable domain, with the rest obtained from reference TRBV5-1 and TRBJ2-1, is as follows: KAGVTQTPRYLIKTRGQQVTLSCSPISGHRSVSWYQQTPGQGLQFLFEYFSETQRNKGNFPGRFSGRQFSNSRSEMNVSTLELGDSALYLCASSLSGGDYNEQFFGPGTRLTVL.